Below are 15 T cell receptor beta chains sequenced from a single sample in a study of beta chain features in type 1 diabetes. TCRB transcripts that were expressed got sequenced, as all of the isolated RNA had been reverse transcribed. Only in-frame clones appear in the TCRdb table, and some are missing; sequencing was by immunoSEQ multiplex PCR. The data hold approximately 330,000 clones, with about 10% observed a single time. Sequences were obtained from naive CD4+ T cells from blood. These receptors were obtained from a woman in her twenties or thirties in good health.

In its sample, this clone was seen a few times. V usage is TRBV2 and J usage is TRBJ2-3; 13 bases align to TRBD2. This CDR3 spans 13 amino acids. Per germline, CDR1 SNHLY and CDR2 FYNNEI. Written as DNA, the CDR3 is TGTGCTAAGGGACTAGCGGGACCAGATACGCAGTATTTT. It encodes CAKGLAGPDTQYF.

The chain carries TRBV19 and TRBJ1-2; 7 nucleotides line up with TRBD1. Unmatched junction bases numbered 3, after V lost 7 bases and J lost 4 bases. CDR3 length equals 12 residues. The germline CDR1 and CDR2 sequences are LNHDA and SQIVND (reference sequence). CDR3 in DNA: TGTGCCAGTACCCCAGGGGGCTATGGCTACACCTTC. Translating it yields CASTPGGYGYTF. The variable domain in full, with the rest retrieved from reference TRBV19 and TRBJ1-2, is DGGITQSPKYLFRKEGQNVTLSCEQNLNHDAMYWYRQDPGQGLRLIYYSQIVNDFQKGDIAEGYSVSREKKESFPLTVTSAQKNPTAFYLCASTPGGYGYTFGSGTRLTVV.

For the CDR3, the DNA is TGTGCCTCTAGGAGGGGGCAAACCGGGGAGCTGTTTTTT. Protein: CASRRGQTGELFF. The chain links TRBV7-6 to TRBJ2-2, with D tentatively TRBD1 (7 bases). The V gene's germline CDR1 is SGHVS and CDR2 FNYEAQ. CDR3 length equals 13 residues. Trimming cost V 11 bases and J 5 bases, with 15 bases left between them.

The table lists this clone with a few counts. The CDR3 loop reads CASSAQLAVNYNEQFF. The CDR3 DNA is TGTGCCAGCAGCGCACAACTAGCGGTGAACTACAATGAGCAGTTCTTC. This sequence joins TRBV9 and TRBJ2-1; 8 bases fit TRBD2. The CDR3 spans 16 residues. Germline-derived CDR1 and CDR2 are SGDLS and YYNGEE. V was pared by 3 bases and J by 3 bases, with 8 bases of the junction left unmatched.

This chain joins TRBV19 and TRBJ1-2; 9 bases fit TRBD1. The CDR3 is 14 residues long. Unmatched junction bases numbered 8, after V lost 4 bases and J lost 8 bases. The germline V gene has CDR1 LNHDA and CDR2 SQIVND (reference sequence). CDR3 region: CASSSSTGGDGYTF. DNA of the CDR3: TGTGCCAGTAGTAGTTCGACAGGGGGGGACGGCTACACCTTC.

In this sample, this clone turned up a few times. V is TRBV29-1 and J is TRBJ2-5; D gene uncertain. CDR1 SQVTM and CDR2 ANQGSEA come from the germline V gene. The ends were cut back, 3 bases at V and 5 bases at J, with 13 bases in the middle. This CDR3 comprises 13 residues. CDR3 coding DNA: TGCAGCGTTGAGAGTGAGAGTCGTGAGACCCAGTACTTC. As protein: CSVESESRETQYF.

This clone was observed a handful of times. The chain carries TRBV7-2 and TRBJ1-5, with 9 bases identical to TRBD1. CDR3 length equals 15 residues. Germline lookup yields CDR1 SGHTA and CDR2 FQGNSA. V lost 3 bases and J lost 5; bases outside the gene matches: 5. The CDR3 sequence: CASSFTGTGHQPQHF. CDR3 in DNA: TGTGCCAGCAGCTTCACCGGGACAGGGCATCAGCCCCAGCATTTT.

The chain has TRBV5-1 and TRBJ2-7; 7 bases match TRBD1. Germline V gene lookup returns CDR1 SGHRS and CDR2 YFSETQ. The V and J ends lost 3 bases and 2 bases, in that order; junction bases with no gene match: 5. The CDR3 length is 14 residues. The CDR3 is CASSSGQVPYEQYF. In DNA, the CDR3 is TGCGCCAGCAGCTCAGGACAGGTCCCCTACGAGCAGTACTTC.

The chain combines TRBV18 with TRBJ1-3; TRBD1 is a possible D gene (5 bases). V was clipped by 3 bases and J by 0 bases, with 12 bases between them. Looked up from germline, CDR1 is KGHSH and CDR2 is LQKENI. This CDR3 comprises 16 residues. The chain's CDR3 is CASSPRDPTSGNTIYF. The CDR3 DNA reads TGTGCCAGCTCACCCAGGGATCCAACCTCTGGAAACACCATATATTTT.

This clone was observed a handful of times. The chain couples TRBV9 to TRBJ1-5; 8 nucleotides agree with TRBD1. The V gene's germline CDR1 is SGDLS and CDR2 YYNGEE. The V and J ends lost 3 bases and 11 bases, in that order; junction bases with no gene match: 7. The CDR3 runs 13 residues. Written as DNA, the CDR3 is TGTGCCAGCAGCGCGACAGGGGATGGAGCCCAGCATTTT. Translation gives CASSATGDGAQHF.

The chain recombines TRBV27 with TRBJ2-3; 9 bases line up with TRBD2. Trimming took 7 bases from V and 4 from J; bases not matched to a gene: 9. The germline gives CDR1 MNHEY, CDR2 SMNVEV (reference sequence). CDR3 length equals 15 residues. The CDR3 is CASIRVAGVADTQYF. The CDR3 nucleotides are TGTGCCAGCATTAGGGTAGCGGGAGTCGCAGATACGCAGTATTTT.

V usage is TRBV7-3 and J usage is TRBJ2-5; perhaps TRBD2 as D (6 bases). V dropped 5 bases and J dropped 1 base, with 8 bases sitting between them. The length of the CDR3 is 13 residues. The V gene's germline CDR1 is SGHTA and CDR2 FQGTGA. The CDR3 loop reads CASSRGSQETQYF. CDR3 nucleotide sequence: TGTGCCAGCAGCCGGGGGTCCCAAGAGACCCAGTACTTC.

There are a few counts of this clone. In nucleotides, the CDR3 is TGCGCCAGCAGCTTGGACGCCTCCTACGAGCAGTACTTC. Amino acid sequence: CASSLDASYEQYF. The V and J genes are TRBV5-1 and TRBJ2-5; D is unresolved. The assigned J gene may be wrong: the sequence end matches TRBJ2-7 better. Germline lookup yields CDR1 SGHRS and CDR2 YFSETQ. This CDR3 has 13 amino acids.

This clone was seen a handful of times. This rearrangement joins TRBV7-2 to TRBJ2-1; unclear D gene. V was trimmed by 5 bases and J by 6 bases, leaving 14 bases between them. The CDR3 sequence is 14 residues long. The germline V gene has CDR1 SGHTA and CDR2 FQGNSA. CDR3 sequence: CASSPRNGFNEQFF. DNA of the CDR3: TGTGCCAGCAGCCCGAGGAACGGGTTCAATGAGCAGTTCTTC.

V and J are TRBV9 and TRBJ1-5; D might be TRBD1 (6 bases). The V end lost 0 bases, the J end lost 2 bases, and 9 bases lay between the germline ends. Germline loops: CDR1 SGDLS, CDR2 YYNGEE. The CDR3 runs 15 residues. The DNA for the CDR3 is TGTGCCAGCAGCGTAGCTGGGGGCGGCAATCAGCCCCAGCATTTT. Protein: CASSVAGGGNQPQHF.